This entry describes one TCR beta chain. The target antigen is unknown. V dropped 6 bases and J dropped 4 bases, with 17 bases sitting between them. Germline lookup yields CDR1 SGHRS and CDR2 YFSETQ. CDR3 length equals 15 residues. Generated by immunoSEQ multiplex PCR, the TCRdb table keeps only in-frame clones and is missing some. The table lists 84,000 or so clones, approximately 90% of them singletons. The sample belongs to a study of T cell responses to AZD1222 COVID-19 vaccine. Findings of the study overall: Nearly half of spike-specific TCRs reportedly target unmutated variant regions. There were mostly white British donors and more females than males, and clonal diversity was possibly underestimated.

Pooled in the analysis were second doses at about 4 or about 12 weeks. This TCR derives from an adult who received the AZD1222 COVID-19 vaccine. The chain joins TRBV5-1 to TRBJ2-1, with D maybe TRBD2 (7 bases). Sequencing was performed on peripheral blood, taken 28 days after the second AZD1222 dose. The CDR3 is CASKGGQGSYNEQFF. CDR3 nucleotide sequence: TGCGCCAGCAAGGGGGGGCAGGGCTCTTACAATGAGCAGTTCTTC.